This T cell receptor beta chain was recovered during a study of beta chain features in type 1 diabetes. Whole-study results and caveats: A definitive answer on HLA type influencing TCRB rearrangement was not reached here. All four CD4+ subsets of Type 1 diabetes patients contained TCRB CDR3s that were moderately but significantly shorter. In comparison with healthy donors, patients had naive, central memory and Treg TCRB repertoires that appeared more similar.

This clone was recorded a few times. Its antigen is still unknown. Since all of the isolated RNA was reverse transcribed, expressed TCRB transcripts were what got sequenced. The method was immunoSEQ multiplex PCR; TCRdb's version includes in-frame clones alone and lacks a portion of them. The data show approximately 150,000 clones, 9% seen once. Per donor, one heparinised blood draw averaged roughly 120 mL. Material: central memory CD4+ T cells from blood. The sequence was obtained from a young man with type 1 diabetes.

The CDR3 DNA reads TGTGCCAGCAGCGTAGACGGCGGTTACAATGAGCAGTTCTTC. Translated: CASSVDGGYNEQFF. The rearrangement links TRBV9 to TRBJ2-1; D is uncertain. CDR1 and CDR2 from the germline V gene are SGDLS and YYNGEE. The CDR3 loop spans 14 amino acids. Trimming removed 0 bases from V and 4 bases from J, with 8 bases in between.